The T cell receptor beta chain described here comes from a study of cytomegalovirus exposure and HLA in healthy donors. Findings and caveats of the study: A later analysis linked a missense DCLRE1C variant to TCR beta V- and J-gene trimming.

For this clone: Antigen specificity is unknown. One end of the junction is discordant with germline, which a read error may explain.

The CDR3 totals 15 residues. Germline V lookup: CDR1 SSHAT, CDR2 FNYEAQ (reference sequence). The primer mix had 60 Vbeta and 13 Jbeta primers. Using immunoSEQ multiplex PCR, the repertoire was profiled, and TCRdb retains in-frame clones only, with some absent. Of more than 110,000 clones in the sample, about 84% are singletons; the top ten hold about 2.2%. Sequenced input: PBMCs. The TCR comes from a man aged 45-60 years in good health and CMV-seronegative. This chain links TRBV7-7 with TRBJ2-1; D might be TRBD1 (5 bases). The CDR3: CASSLTEETYNEQFF. The CDR3 nucleotides are TGTGCTAGCAGCTTGACAGAAGAGACCTACAATGAGCAGTTCTTC.